This is a list of T cell receptor beta chains from one sample in a study of shared clonotypes between healthy human individuals. Libraries were prepared by immunoSEQ multiplex PCR; TCRdb keeps only in-frame clonotypes and omits some of them. The sample consists of approximately 2.5 million clones, 90% to 95% of them appearing once. The sequenced material came from naive CD4+ T cells sorted from blood. All receptors derive from a man younger than 30 in good health. The CDR3 runs from the conserved cysteine through the conserved F or W. Each record gives: D gene, V gene, clone size, J gene, CDR3 protein, CDR3 DNA. D genes are given only for firm matches. Size is omitted from some rows. Given values are once, few, many or a class for expanded clones.

>-|TRBV28|-|TRBJ2-4
CASSLTRGNIQYF
TGTGCCAGCAGCCTTACCAGGGGAAACATTCAGTACTTC
>TRBD1|TRBV18|-|TRBJ2-1
CASSPGTAFGNEQFF
TGTGCCAGCTCTCCAGGGACAGCTTTCGGCAATGAGCAGTTCTTC
>-|TRBV6-6|-|TRBJ1-1
CASSYQSTGVNTEAFF
TGTGCCAGCAGTTACCAGTCGACAGGAGTGAACACTGAAGCTTTCTTT
>-|TRBV27|once|TRBJ2-5
CASSLFRTDQETQYF
TGTGCCAGCAGTTTATTTCGGACAGACCAAGAGACCCAGTACTTC
>TRBD2|TRBV5-4|-|TRBJ2-7
CASSLKSGATYEQYF
TGTGCCAGCAGCTTGAAGAGCGGGGCCACCTACGAGCAGTACTTC
>-|TRBV5-1|-|TRBJ1-6
CASSLESQGNSPLHF
TGCGCCAGCAGCTTGGAATCCCAAGGGAACTCACCCCTCCACTTT
>-|TRBV19|-|TRBJ1-6
CASSTHWTAYNSPLHF
TGTGCCAGTAGTACCCACTGGACAGCTTATAATTCACCCCTCCACTTT
>-|TRBV28|-|TRBJ2-3
CATIGGTDTQYF
TGTGCCACTATAGGGGGTACAGATACGCAGTATTTT
>-|TRBV4-3|-|TRBJ2-7
CASSPSPTRTYEQYF
TGCGCCAGCAGCCCGAGCCCGACTAGGACCTACGAGCAGTACTTC
>-|TRBV29-1|-|TRBJ1-4
CSVVGGVTNEKLFF
TGCAGCGTCGTCGGGGGGGTGACTAATGAAAAACTGTTTTTT
>TRBD1|TRBV30|-|TRBJ1-1
CAWIRGTEAFF
TGTGCCTGGATCAGGGGGACTGAAGCTTTCTTT
>-|TRBV18|-|TRBJ1-4
CASSPGSPGTNEKLFF
TGTGCCAGCTCACCAGGGTCCCCGGGAACTAATGAAAAACTGTTTTTT
>-|TRBV10-3|-|TRBJ2-1
CAISDQDNEQFF
TGTGCCATCAGTGACCAGGACAATGAGCAGTTCTTC
>-|TRBV7-9|once|TRBJ1-3
CASSLGPPSGNTIYF
TGTGCCAGCAGCTTAGGACCCCCAAGTGGAAACACCATATATTTT
>-|TRBV6-5|-|TRBJ2-7
CASSYEQGPYEQYF
TGTGCCAGCAGTTATGAACAGGGACCCTACGAGCAGTACTTC
>TRBD2|TRBV13|-|TRBJ2-3
CASSPGLGSKRTDTQYF
TGTGCCAGCAGCCCTGGACTAGGGTCCAAGCGCACAGATACGCAGTATTTT
>-|TRBV19|-|TRBJ2-4
CASSIAGFDKNIQYF
TGTGCCAGTAGTATAGCAGGGTTTGACAAAAACATTCAGTACTTC
>-|TRBV30|-|TRBJ1-1
CAWSVFKDSAEAFF
TGTGCCTGGAGTGTTTTCAAGGATAGTGCTGAAGCTTTCTTT
>TRBD1|TRBV28|-|TRBJ1-6
CASSLWSGQGHSPLHF
TGTGCCAGCAGTTTATGGTCGGGACAGGGCCATTCACCCCTCCACTTT
>TRBD2|TRBV5-1|-|TRBJ2-5
CASSIQREGQETQYF
TGCGCCAGCAGCATACAGCGGGAGGGCCAAGAGACCCAGTACTTC
>-|TRBV7-9|once|TRBJ2-1
CASSPRGASYNEQFF
TGTGCCAGCAGCCCCCGGGGAGCGTCCTACAATGAGCAGTTCTTC
>TRBD1|TRBV28|-|TRBJ1-2
CASSVTGTGDFGYTF
TGTGCCAGCAGTGTAACCGGGACAGGGGATTTTGGCTACACCTTC
>TRBD2|TRBV15|once|TRBJ2-5
CATSRDPPASGGGETQYF
TGTGCCACCAGCAGAGACCCTCCGGCTAGCGGGGGTGGAGAGACCCAGTACTTC
>-|TRBV7-2|-|TRBJ1-5
CASSFGIELGAWQPQHF
TGTGCCAGCAGCTTTGGGATCGAGTTGGGAGCTTGGCAGCCCCAGCATTTT
>-|TRBV5-3|-|TRBJ1-5
CARSLAGVWSQPQHF
TGTGCCAGAAGCTTGGCGGGGGTTTGGAGTCAGCCCCAGCATTTT
>TRBD1|TRBV25-1|-|TRBJ1-1
CASSDWAGGNTEAFF
TGTGCCAGCAGTGATTGGGCAGGGGGGAACACTGAAGCTTTCTTT
>-|TRBV5-5|-|TRBJ2-7
CASSFWLDYEQYF
TGTGCCAGCAGCTTTTGGCTCGATTACGAGCAGTACTTC
>-|TRBV7-9|few|TRBJ1-1
CASSRRTDRGNTEAFF
TGTGCCAGCAGCCGCCGGACGGACAGAGGGAACACTGAAGCTTTCTTT
>-|TRBV7-9|-|TRBJ1-2
CASSPSLNYGYTF
TGTGCCAGCAGCCCCAGCCTTAACTATGGCTACACCTTC
>-|TRBV5-1|-|TRBJ1-6
CASSFGGNDNSPLHF
TGCGCCAGCAGCTTCGGCGGAAACGATAATTCACCCCTCCACTTT
>-|TRBV2|-|TRBJ2-1
CASGGDSYNEQFF
TGTGCCAGCGGAGGGGACTCCTACAATGAGCAGTTCTTC
>-|TRBV5-4|-|TRBJ1-1
CASSSPLGGLEAFF
TGTGCCAGCAGCTCACCCTTAGGGGGGCTTGAAGCTTTCTTT
>-|TRBV6-6|-|TRBJ2-7
CASSRGESYEQYF
TGTGCCAGCAGCCGCGGGGAGTCCTACGAGCAGTACTTC
>TRBD1|TRBV27|-|TRBJ1-1
CASSRQGALNTEAFF
TGTGCCAGCAGTCGCCAGGGGGCGCTGAACACTGAAGCTTTCTTT
>TRBD1|TRBV2|-|TRBJ1-3
CASSIQGADTIYF
TGTGCCAGCAGTATCCAGGGGGCGGACACCATATATTTT
>-|TRBV6-1|-|TRBJ2-7
CASQGTTVSYEQYF
TGTGCCAGCCAGGGAACCACTGTATCCTACGAGCAGTACTTC
>-|TRBV10-2|-|TRBJ1-4
CASSESGPRNEKLFF
TGCGCCAGCAGTGAGTCGGGGCCCCGGAATGAAAAACTGTTTTTT
>TRBD1|TRBV6-5|-|TRBJ2-7
CASSPPGQLSYEQYF
TGTGCCAGCAGCCCCCCGGGACAGCTTTCCTACGAGCAGTACTTC
>-|TRBV18|-|TRBJ1-3
CASSPSGQRTINTIYF
TGTGCCAGCTCACCGTCGGGGCAGAGAACAATAAACACCATATATTTT
>TRBD2|TRBV2|-|TRBJ2-1
CASSDGLAGYNEQFF
TGTGCCAGCAGCGACGGACTAGCGGGGTACAATGAGCAGTTCTTC
>-|TRBV15|-|TRBJ2-5
CATSSPRAGTVTQYF
TGTGCCACCAGCAGCCCCCGGGCGGGGACGGTGACCCAGTACTTC
>-|TRBV7-2|-|TRBJ1-4
CASSMGLNEKLFF
TGTGCCAGCAGCATGGGACTCAATGAAAAACTGTTTTTT
>-|TRBV5-6|-|TRBJ2-7
CASSLQTLMTYEQYF
TGTGCCAGCAGCTTGCAGACCCTGATGACCTACGAGCAGTACTTC
>-|TRBV5-1|-|TRBJ2-5
CASSALLVETQYF
TGCGCCAGCAGTGCTCTGTTGGTGGAGACCCAGTACTTC
>-|TRBV11-2|-|TRBJ2-3
CASSLSRTDTQYF
TGTGCCAGCAGCTTATCGCGCACAGATACGCAGTATTTT
>TRBD2|TRBV9|-|TRBJ2-5
CASSPSGTSGGPVTQETQYF
TGTGCCAGCAGCCCCAGCGGGACTAGCGGGGGGCCCGTTACCCAAGAGACCCAGTACTTC
>TRBD2|TRBV7-6|-|TRBJ2-7
CASSLALAGTSEQYF
TGTGCCAGCAGCTTAGCACTAGCGGGGACCTCCGAGCAGTACTTC
>-|TRBV18|-|TRBJ1-4
CASSPRGGANEKLFF
TGTGCCAGCTCACCCCGAGGGGGGGCTAATGAAAAACTGTTTTTT
>-|TRBV5-1|-|TRBJ2-3
CASSRDTDTQYF
TGCGCCAGCAGTAGAGACACAGATACGCAGTATTTT
>TRBD2|TRBV7-2|-|TRBJ2-3
CASSFNGLGPDTQYF
TGTGCCAGCAGCTTTAATGGACTAGGACCAGATACGCAGTATTTT
>TRBD1|TRBV25-1|few|TRBJ1-1
CASSEPGGNTEAFF
TGTGCCAGCAGTGAGCCAGGGGGGAATACTGAAGCTTTCTTT
>TRBD2|TRBV5-4|-|TRBJ2-3
CASSGGYRDTQYF
TGTGCCTCTAGCGGGGGATATAGAGATACGCAGTATTTT